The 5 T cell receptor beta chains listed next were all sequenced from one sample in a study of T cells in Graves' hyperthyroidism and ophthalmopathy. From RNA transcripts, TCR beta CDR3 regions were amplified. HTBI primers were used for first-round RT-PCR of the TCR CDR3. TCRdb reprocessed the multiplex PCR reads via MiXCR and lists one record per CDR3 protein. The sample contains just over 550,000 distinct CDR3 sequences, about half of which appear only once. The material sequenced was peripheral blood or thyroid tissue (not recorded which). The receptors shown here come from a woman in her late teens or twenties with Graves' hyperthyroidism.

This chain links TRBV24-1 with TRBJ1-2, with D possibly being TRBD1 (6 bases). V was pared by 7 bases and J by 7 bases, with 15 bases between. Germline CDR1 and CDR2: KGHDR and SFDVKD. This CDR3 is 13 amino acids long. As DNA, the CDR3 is TGTGCCACCAGAGACTATACAGGGCCTGGCTACACCTTC. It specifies CATRDYTGPGYTF.

The CDR3 sequence: CATSDLLAGGRKTQYF. The CDR3 DNA is TGTGCCACCAGTGATTTACTAGCGGGAGGTAGAAAGACCCAGTACTTC. The chain has TRBV24-1 and TRBJ2-5; 12 positions agree with TRBD2. Trimming took 1 base from V and 6 from J; bases not matched to a gene: 5. CDR3 size: 16 residues. Germline loops: CDR1 KGHDR, CDR2 SFDVKD.

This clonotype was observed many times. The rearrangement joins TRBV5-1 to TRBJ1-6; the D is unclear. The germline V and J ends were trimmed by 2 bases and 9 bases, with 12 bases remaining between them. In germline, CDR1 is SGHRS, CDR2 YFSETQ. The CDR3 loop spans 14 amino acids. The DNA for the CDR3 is TGCGCCAGCAGCTTAGAGGGAGTCGGTTCACCCCTCCACTTT. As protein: CASSLEGVGSPLHF. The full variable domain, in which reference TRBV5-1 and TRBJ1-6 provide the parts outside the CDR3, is KAGVTQTPRYLIKTRGQQVTLSCSPISGHRSVSWYQQTPGQGLQFLFEYFSETQRNKGNFPGRFSGRQFSNSRSEMNVSTLELGDSALYLCASSLEGVGSPLHFGNGTRLTVT.

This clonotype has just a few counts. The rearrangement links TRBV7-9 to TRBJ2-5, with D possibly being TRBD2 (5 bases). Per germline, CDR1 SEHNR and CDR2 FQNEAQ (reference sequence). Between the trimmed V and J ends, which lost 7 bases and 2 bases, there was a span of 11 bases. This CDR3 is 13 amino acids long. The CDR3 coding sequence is TGTGCCAGCAAACTTAGCGCTCAAGAGACCCAGTACTTC. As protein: CASKLSAQETQYF. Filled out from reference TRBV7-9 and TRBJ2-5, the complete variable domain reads DTGVSQNPRHKITKRGQNVTFRCDPISEHNRLYWYRQTLGQGPEFLTYFQNEAQLEKSRLLSDRFSAERPKGSFSTLEIQRTEQGDSAMYLCASKLSAQETQYFGPGTRLLVL.

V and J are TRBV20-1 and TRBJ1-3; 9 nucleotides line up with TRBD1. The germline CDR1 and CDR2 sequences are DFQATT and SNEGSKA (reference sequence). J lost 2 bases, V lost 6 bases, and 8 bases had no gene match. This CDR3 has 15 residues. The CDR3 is CSARGTGRTGNTIYF. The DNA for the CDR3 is TGCAGTGCCCGCGGGACAGGGAGGACTGGAAACACCATATATTTT.